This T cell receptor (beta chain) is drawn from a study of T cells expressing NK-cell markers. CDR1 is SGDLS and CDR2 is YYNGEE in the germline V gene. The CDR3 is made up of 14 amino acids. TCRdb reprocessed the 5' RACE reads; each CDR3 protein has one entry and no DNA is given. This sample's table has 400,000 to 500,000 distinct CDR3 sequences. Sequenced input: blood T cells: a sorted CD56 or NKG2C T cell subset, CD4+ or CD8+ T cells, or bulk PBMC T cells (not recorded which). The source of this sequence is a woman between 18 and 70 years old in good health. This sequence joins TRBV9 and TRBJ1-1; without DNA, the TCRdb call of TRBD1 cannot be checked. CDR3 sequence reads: CASSGWGENTEAFF.